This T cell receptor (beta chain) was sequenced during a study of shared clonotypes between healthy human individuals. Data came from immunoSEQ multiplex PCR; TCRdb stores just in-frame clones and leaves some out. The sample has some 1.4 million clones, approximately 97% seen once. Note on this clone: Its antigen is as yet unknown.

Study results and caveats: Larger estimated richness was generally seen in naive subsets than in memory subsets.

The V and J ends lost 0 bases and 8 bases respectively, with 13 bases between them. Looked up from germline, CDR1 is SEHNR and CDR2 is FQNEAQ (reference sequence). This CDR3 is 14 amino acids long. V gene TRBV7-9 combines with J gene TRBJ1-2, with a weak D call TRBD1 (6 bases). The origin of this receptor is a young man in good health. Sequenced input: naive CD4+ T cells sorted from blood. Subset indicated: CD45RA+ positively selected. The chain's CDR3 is CASSLAAETGGYTF. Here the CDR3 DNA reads TGTGCCAGCAGCTTAGCGGCAGAAACAGGGGGCTACACCTTC.